The 6 T cell receptor beta chains below were found in one sample sequenced in a study of blood T cells in healthy people across ages (dated by TCRdb to 2014 to 2015). The library was prepared using 5' RACE. The instrument was an Illumina HiSeq 2500. A second 7 to 11 cycle PCR used a sample-barcoded 5' primer and a J-beta primer mix. Starting from the raw public reads, TCRdb applied fastp trimming at Q25, assembled clones with MiXCR and retained in-frame beta chains. Here each entry gathers all rows of one CDR3 protein and keeps the most common genes and DNA. This sample is represented by 850,000 to 950,000 distinct CDR3 sequences; more than 25% of them were singletons. The ten top clones hold roughly 17% of the sample. The specimen sequenced was blood. These receptor sequences come from an elderly woman in good health.

This chain uses TRBV5-1 with TRBJ2-2, with TRBD2 matching over 10 bases. This CDR3 has 16 amino acids. Germline assignment: CDR1 SGHRS and CDR2 YFSETQ. V lost 2 bases and J lost 5; bases outside the gene matches: 6. Written as DNA, the CDR3 is TGCGCCAGCAGCTTTCAACTAGCGGGGAGTACCGGGGAGCTGTTTTTT. Translating gives CASSFQLAGSTGELFF.

About this clonotype: The junction differs from germline at one of its ends, possibly a read error. The V call is TRBV18, the J call TRBJ1-2, with a weak D call TRBD1 (6 bases). CDR1 KGHSH and CDR2 LQKENI come from the germline V gene. This CDR3 is built from 15 residues. In nucleotides, the CDR3 is TGTGCCGGCTCAGGGGATACAGGGACCAACTATGGCTACACCTTC. Its translation: CAGSGDTGTNYGYTF.

This clonotype was picked up many times. The chain joins TRBV7-2 to TRBJ2-1; TRBD2 matches 12 bases. The CDR3 is 16 amino acids. V trimming: 5 bases; J trimming: 5 bases; junction bases outside the gene matches: 7. Germline CDR1 and CDR2: SGHTA and FQGNSA. The CDR3 loop is CASSHTRLAGDNEQFF. For the CDR3, the DNA is TGTGCCAGCAGCCACACTCGACTAGCGGGGGACAATGAGCAGTTCTTC.

The sample holds many counts of this clonotype. The DNA of the CDR3 is TGTGCCAGCACGGGAGGCCTCTACGAGCAGTACTTC. Amino acids: CASTGGLYEQYF. J is TRBJ2-7 and V is TRBV6-1, with 7 nucleotides matching TRBD2. The CDR3 runs 12 residues. In germline, CDR1 is MNHNS, CDR2 SASEGT. The V and J ends lost 7 bases and 3 bases, in that order; junction bases with no gene match: 3.

The table lists this clonotype with many counts. The chain is built from TRBV7-9 and TRBJ1-6, with 9 bases lining up with TRBD1. The V and J ends lost 6 bases and 8 bases, in that order; junction bases with no gene match: 8. CDR1 and CDR2 from the germline V gene are SEHNR and FQNEAQ (reference sequence). The CDR3 runs 15 residues. CDR3 DNA: TGTGCCAGCAGAACTTCCGGGACAGGGTATTCACCCCTCCACTTT. Translated: CASRTSGTGYSPLHF.

This clonotype occurred a few times. This chain links TRBV9 with TRBJ1-4, with D uncertain. The V end was cut by 0 bases, the J end by 0 bases, with 9 bases between. Germline V CDR1 and CDR2: SGDLS, YYNGEE. CDR3 length: 16 residues. The CDR3 reads CASSVGNGATNEKLFF. The CDR3 DNA reads as TGTGCCAGCAGCGTAGGGAACGGAGCAACTAATGAAAAACTGTTTTTT.